A single sample is the source of the 2 T cell receptor beta chains below, sequenced in a study of technical replicates of blood from a few donors (dated by TCRdb to the late 2010s). The library came from the immunoSEQ multiplex PCR assay. Entries here come from immuneACCESS through TCRdb and include only in-frame sequences with V and J called. Some clones fail to appear in such tables; in the studies checked, an unresolved V gene covers under half of the shortfall, and the cause of the remainder is unknown. The sample data list around 80,000 clones, and approximately 94% of these were observed just once. Less than 0.4% of the sample goes to the ten largest clones. Sequencing was carried out using T cells isolated from PBMCs. These receptors were obtained from a human donor in good health.

The J gene is TRBJ2-2, the V gene TRBV28, with D perhaps TRBD1 (5 bases). The CDR3 is 13 residues long. V dropped 8 bases and J dropped 5 bases, with 12 bases sitting between them. Looked up from germline, CDR1 is MDHEN and CDR2 is SYDVKM. The DNA for the CDR3 is TGTGCCAGCGGCCAGGGTAATACCGGGGAGCTGTTTTTT. Its protein product is CASGQGNTGELFF. The variable domain in full, completed from reference TRBV28 and TRBJ2-2, reads DVKVTQSSRYLVKRTGEKVFLECVQDMDHENMFWYRQDPGLGLRLIYFSYDVKMKEKGDIPEGYSVSREKKERFSLILESASTNQTSMYLCASGQGNTGELFFGEGSRLTVL.

This sequence joins TRBV10-3 and TRBJ1-5, with a weak D call TRBD1 (6 bases). The CDR3 is 13 amino acids. The V gene lost 5 bases and the J gene lost 7 bases, with 12 bases spanning the gap. Germline CDR1 ENHRY, CDR2 SYGVKD. In DNA, the CDR3 is TGTGCCATCAGTCCCGACAGGATCCAGCCCCAGCATTTT. It is translated as CAISPDRIQPQHF.